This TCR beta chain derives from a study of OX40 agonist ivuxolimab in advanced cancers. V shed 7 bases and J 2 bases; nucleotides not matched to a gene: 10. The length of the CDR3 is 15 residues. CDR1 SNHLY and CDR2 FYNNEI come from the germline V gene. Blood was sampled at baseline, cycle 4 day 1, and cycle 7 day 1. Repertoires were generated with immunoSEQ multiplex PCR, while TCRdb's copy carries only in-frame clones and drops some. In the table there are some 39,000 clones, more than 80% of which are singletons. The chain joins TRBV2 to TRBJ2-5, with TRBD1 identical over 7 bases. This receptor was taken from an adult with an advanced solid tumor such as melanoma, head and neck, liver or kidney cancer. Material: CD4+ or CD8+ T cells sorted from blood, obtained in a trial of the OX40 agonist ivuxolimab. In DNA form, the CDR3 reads TGTGCCAGCACCCCGACAGGGCGTACACAAGAGACCCAGTACTTC. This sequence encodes CASTPTGRTQETQYF.